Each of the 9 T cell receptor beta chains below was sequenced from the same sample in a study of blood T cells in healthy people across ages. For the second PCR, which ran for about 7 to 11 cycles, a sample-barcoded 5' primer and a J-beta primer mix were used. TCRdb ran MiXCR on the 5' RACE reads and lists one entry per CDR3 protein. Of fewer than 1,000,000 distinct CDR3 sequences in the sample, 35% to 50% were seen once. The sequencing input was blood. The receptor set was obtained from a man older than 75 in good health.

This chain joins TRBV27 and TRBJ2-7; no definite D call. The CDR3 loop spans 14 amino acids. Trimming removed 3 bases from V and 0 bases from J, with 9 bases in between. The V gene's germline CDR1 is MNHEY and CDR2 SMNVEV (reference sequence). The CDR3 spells CASSFSDASYEQYF. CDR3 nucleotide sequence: TGTGCCAGCAGTTTCAGCGATGCCTCCTACGAGCAGTACTTC.

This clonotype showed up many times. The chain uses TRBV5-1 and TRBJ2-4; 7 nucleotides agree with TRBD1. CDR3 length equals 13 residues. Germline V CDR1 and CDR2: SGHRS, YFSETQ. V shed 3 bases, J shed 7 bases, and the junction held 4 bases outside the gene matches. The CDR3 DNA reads TGCGCCAGCAGCTGGGACAGATCGAACATTCAGTACTTC. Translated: CASSWDRSNIQYF.

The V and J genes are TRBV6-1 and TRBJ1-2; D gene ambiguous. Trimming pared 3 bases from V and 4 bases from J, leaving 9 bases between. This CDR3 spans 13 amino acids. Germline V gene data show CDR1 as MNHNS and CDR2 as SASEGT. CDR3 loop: CASSDQGPYGYTF. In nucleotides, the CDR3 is TGTGCCAGCAGTGATCAAGGGCCCTATGGCTACACCTTC.

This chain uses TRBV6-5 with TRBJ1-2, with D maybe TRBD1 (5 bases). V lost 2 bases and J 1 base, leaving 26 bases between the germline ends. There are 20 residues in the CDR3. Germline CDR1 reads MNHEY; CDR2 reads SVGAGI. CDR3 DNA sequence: TGTGCCAGCAGTTACCTTGCTCATGCTCAGGGACCGCAAGTTAACTATGGCTACACCTTC. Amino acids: CASSYLAHAQGPQVNYGYTF.

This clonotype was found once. CDR3 nucleotides: TGTGCCAGCAGGGAACAGGTTCTCGGCGGCTACACCTTC. Translation gives CASREQVLGGYTF. The rearrangement joins TRBV28 to TRBJ1-2, with D perhaps TRBD1 (5 bases). In germline, CDR1 is MDHEN, CDR2 SYDVKM. With 6 bases removed from V and 8 bases from J, the gap between germline ends came to 16 bases. This CDR3 contains 13 residues.

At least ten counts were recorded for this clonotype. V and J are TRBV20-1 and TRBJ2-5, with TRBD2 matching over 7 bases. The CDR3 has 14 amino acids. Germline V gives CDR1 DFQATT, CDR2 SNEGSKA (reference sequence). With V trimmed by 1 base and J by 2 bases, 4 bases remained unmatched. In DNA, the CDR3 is TGCAGTGCTAGAGTTGGGGGAGGGCAAGAGACCCAGTACTTC. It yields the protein CSARVGGGQETQYF.

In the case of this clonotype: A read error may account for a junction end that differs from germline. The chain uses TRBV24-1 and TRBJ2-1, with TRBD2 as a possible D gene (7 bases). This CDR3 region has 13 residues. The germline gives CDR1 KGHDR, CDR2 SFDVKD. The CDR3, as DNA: TGTGCCGCCAGTGGGGGGGCCTGGGATGAGCAGTTCTTC. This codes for CAASGGAWDEQFF.

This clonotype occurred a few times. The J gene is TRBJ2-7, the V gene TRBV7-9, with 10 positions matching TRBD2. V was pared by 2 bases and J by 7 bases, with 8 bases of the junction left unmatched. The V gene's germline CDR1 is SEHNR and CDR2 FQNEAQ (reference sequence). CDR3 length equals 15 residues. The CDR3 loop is CASSLSLAGVEEQYF. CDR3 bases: TGTGCCAGCAGCTTATCTCTAGCGGGAGTGGAAGAGCAGTACTTC.

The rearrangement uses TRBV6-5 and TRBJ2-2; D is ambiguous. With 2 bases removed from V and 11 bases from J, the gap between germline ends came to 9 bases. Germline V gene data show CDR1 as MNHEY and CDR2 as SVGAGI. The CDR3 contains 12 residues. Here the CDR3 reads CASSYGPTELFF. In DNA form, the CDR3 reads TGTGCCAGCAGTTACGGGCCGACTGAGCTGTTTTTT.